The clone carrying this T cell receptor (beta chain) was counted only a few times. The antigen is undetermined. The CDR3 length is 14 residues. Germline assignment: CDR1 DFQATT and CDR2 SNEGSKA (reference sequence). The germline V and J ends were trimmed by 0 bases and 2 bases, with 11 bases remaining between them. The sample comes from a study of post-analysis software for immune sequencing data. Study in general: Disease trajectories encompassed relapsing-remitting, secondary progressive and progressive-relapsing multiple sclerosis. The study's findings and limits: The study found significantly lower normalized Chao1 diversity in multiple sclerosis patients than in controls. A few TRBV segments occurring more often in patients than controls included TRBV5-6, TRBV5-1 and TRBV20-1. Strong same-batch co-clustering of samples appeared with F measure clustering.

Presence of unique molecular identifiers characterized the TCR beta cDNA libraries. From around 0.96 to 9.9 million T cells, roughly 530,000 cDNA molecules were obtained. Each CDR3 protein is one row after TCRdb ran MiXCR on the PCR reads. The sample yields about 540,000 distinct CDR3 sequences, around 31% seen once. The source material was blood. The J gene is TRBJ2-7, the V gene TRBV20-1, with D possibly matching TRBD2 (5 bases). The sequence came from a girl aged 2 to 17 with multiple sclerosis. The CDR3 sequence: CSARDRGSAYEQYF. CDR3 DNA sequence: TGCAGTGCTAGAGATCGGGGATCAGCCTACGAGCAGTACTTC.